Described below is a single T cell receptor (beta chain) sequence and its context. Ten or more counts support this clonotype. Its antigen remains undetermined. The input lacks base qualities; no much larger clone sits a single base away. The sample is drawn from a study of identical twins (dated by TCRdb to 2016 to 2017). General notes on the study: To test whether fetal clonotypes persist, the study used deep sequencing on TCR alpha and beta repertoires from monozygotic twins, unrelated adults of various ages, and cord blood. To rule out contamination, the twin experiments were replicated at different times with different library preparation protocols.

Library preparation employed 5' RACE. Sequencing used an Illumina HiSeq 2000. Template switching introduced a universal primer binding site; the final cDNA contained a unique molecular identifier, enabling accurate counting of TCR cDNA molecules. Specific primers in the conserved constant-segment region were used to synthesize first-strand cDNA for the TCR alpha and beta chains. To control for contamination, every cDNA library was double barcoded, receiving both a SMART-Mk sample barcode and Illumina barcodes. Two successive PCR steps introduced TruSeq adapter sequences along with Illumina sample barcodes. Sequencing of the TCR alpha and beta cDNA libraries was done on the Illumina HiSeq platform using custom primers. As for how the authors treated the data: MiGEC was used to process raw reads and extract unique molecular identifiers, and MiXCR was used to find CDR3 positions. Recombination models were inferred per individual with the repgenHMM and IGoR tools using an EM algorithm. The tcR package in R was used for shared clonotype analysis, with sharing normalized by the product of cloneset sizes. To study raw recombination without the effects of thymic and clonal selection, out-of-frame nonproductive sequences were analyzed. Clones were called with MiXCR by TCRdb after fastp trimmed the public reads at Q25, and only in-frame beta chains were retained. Merged by CDR3 protein, the rows form single entries marked with the most common genes and DNA. The V and J calls follow TCRdb's processing rather than the paper's. This sample comprises about 100,000 distinct CDR3 sequences, 5.9% of them detected only once. The top ten clonotypes cover over 9.5% of the sample.

The research as a whole found: Fewer insertions were carried by abundant cord blood beta clonotypes, a similar but weaker trend appeared in young adult naive repertoires, and no such trend appeared in memory repertoires. Compared with coincidental sharing between unrelated individuals, an excess of low generation-probability sequences was observed among out-of-frame TCR alpha sequences shared between twins. Recombination models systematically underestimated out-of-frame TCR alpha sharing in monozygotic twins but agreed with sharing between unrelated individuals. Excess twin sharing in beta out-of-frame sequences was weaker because fewer shared sequences lowered the signal-to-noise ratio. Because the same donors could not be followed over many years, the conclusions depended on cross-sectional statistical analysis. Invariant T cells such as MAIT and iNKT could partly confound zero-insertion analyses, though diverse VJ usage argued against this for most clonotypes.

According to the germline V gene, CDR1 reads SGHRS and CDR2 reads YFSETQ. The CDR3 starts with the cysteine, ends with the phenylalanine, and has 12 residues. The retained sequence is limited to the CDR3, 36 bases, with the frame set at the first base. V and J lose 5 bases and 8 bases, and a span of 13 bases separates them. Every donor was a healthy Caucasian. Miltenyi CD45RO+ enrichment and human naive T-cell isolation kits were used to isolate memory (CD45RO+) and naive T cells from PBMC. The V and J genes are TRBV5-1 and TRBJ1-1; matching of 5 bases hints at TRBD1 as the D gene. Input material: memory T cells sorted from blood. The sample's cell subset or site label, in plain terms: CD45RO+ enriched T cells. The TCR sequence derives from a woman between 45 and 60 years old in good health. The nucleotide sequence is TGCGCCAGCAGGCGGGGGTACGGCGAAGCTTTCTTT. Protein translation: CASRRGYGEAFF.